These 6 T cell receptor beta chains were all obtained from the same sample, sequenced in a study of CD8+ T cells in alopecia areata (dated by TCRdb to 2017 to 2018). The time point label, read with the paper, signifies: about 4 weeks on oral tofacitinib. The treatment or condition label, as the study defines it: oral pan-JAK inhibitor, 5-10 mg twice daily. The protocol used for the library was the immunoSEQ multiplex PCR assay. For TCR sequencing, RNA was extracted from every sample and reverse transcribed into cDNA to serve as template. TCRdb limited this immuneACCESS table to in-frame rearrangements with V and J called. A share of clones is missing; checked studies link under half to unresolved V genes, and the rest is unexplained. Present in this sample are about 140,000 clones, around 82% of which were seen just once. The leading ten clones occupy roughly 25% of the sample. Sequencing was performed on CD8+ T cells sorted from blood, taken at week 4, from a patient treated with tofacitinib. These receptors were obtained from a human donor with alopecia areata.

The chain couples TRBV2 to TRBJ2-4; 7 bases are shared with TRBD2. Germline loops: CDR1 SNHLY, CDR2 FYNNEI. The CDR3 runs to 14 residues. J gave up 1 base and V 6 bases, and 3 bases lay outside the gene matches. CDR3 bases: TGTGCCAGCAGCTGGCGGGAGGCCAAAAACATTCAGTACTTC. Protein product: CASSWREAKNIQYF.

V gene TRBV11-2 combines with J gene TRBJ2-7, with 8 bases aligning to TRBD2. The V gene end was trimmed by 7 bases and the J gene end by 4 bases; junction bases not matched to a gene: 12. Germline CDR1 SGHAT, CDR2 FQNNGV. The CDR3 length is 15 residues. The CDR3 sequence is CASTTGGEGWYEQYF. Written as DNA, the CDR3 is TGTGCCAGCACCACGGGAGGGGAGGGTTGGTACGAGCAGTACTTC.

The chain uses TRBV7-2 and TRBJ2-5; 9 bases fit TRBD2. CDR3 length: 16 residues. CDR1 SGHTA and CDR2 FQGNSA come from the germline V gene. Unmatched junction bases numbered 8, after V lost 2 bases and J lost 4 bases. In DNA, the CDR3 is TGTGCCAGCAGCTTACCGACTAGCGGACCCTTAGAGACCCAGTACTTC. Translated, it gives CASSLPTSGPLETQYF.

This rearrangement joins TRBV11-2 to TRBJ2-3; no reliable D call. The CDR3 runs 11 residues. Looked up from germline, CDR1 is SGHAT and CDR2 is FQNNGV. Trimming took 7 bases from V and 2 from J, leaving 4 bases between them. CDR3 amino acids: CASTDTDTQYF. The CDR3 nucleotides read TGTGCCAGCACCGACACAGATACGCAGTATTTT.

V usage is TRBV15 and J usage is TRBJ2-1, with 7 positions matching TRBD1. The junction had 12 bases not matched to a gene; V was cut back by 5 bases and J by 8 bases. Germline lookup yields CDR1 LNHNV and CDR2 YYDKDF (reference sequence). This CDR3 region has 15 residues. CDR3 in amino acids: CATSPRGQGFDEQFF. In DNA, the CDR3 is TGTGCCACCAGCCCGAGGGGGCAGGGATTCGATGAGCAGTTCTTC.

This clone has only a few counts. The chain combines TRBV9 with TRBJ2-1; D remains unclear. Deletions cut 0 bases from V and 5 bases from J, with 3 bases between. Looked up from germline, CDR1 is SGDLS and CDR2 is YYNGEE. The length of the CDR3 is 12 residues. The CDR3 sequence: CASSVEDNEQFF. CDR3 bases: TGTGCCAGCAGCGTAGAGGACAATGAGCAGTTCTTC.